This entry is about one TCR beta chain. As handled by the study authors: Amplifying reference gene primers gave estimates of nucleated cell counts. Generated by immunoSEQ multiplex PCR, the TCRdb table keeps only in-frame clones and is missing some. For V, J and clone size, that table is used; D and trimming come from the DNA. The sample has under 60,000 clones, around nine tenths seen once. The sample comes from a study of blood T cell repertoires in COVID-19. About the research overall: Acute and convalescent COVID-19 specimens originated in the United States, Italy and Spain. Nucleic acid was either cDNA or gDNA, and it came from T cells, B-cell-depleted T cells, or PBMCs.

The CDR3 loop spans 15 amino acids. CDR1 SGHTA and CDR2 FQGNSA come from the germline V gene. After removal of 2 bases from V and 8 bases from J, the junction contained 8 bases not matched to a gene. The receptor was derived from a human donor with active COVID-19. The donor label of this sample is uncertain. The chain has TRBV7-2 and TRBJ2-1, with 8 bases fitting TRBD2. The specimen sequenced was peripheral blood. This CDR3 reads CASSLSSGRGDEQFF. DNA for the CDR3: TGTGCCAGCAGCTTATCGAGCGGGAGAGGAGATGAGCAGTTCTTC.